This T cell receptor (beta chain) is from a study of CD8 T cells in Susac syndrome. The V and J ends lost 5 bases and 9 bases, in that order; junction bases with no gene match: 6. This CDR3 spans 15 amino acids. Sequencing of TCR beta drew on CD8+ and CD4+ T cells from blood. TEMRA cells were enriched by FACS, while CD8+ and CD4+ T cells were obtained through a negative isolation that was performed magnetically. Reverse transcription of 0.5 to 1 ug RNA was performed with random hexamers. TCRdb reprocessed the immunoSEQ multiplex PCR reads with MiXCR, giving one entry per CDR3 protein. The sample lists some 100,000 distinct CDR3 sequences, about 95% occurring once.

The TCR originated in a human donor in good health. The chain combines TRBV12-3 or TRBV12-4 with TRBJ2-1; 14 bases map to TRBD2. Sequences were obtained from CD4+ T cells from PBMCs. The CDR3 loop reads CASSRGLAGVREQFF. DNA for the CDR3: TGTGCCAGCAGTCGGGGACTAGCGGGAGTACGTGAGCAGTTCTTC.